Listed below are T cell receptor beta chains from one sample, sequenced in a study of regulatory T cells in long-lasting Graves disease. TCRdb used MiXCR to reprocess the multiplex PCR reads, holding one entry per CDR3 protein. The data hold some 420,000 distinct CDR3 sequences, with about 20% observed a single time. Source: peripheral blood mononuclear cells (PBMCs), taken when the disease was refractory, from a patient treated with antithyroid drugs. These receptors all come from a female donor with Graves disease. CDR3s include the opening cysteine and the closing phenylalanine or tryptophan.

j_call	v_call	cdr3_aa
TRBJ1-5	TRBV7-9	CASSKTDDQPQHF
TRBJ1-3	TRBV11-2	CASSFNRGSGNTIYF
TRBJ1-1	TRBV28	CASSYRLMNTEAFF
TRBJ1-6	TRBV28	CASSLLDRLNSPLHF
TRBJ2-2	TRBV7-8	CASSLDSNTGELFF
TRBJ1-5	TRBV28	CASKSGEGQPQHF
TRBJ2-2	TRBV7-2	CASSNYGDGRELFF
TRBJ1-3	TRBV3-2	CASSQKVDSGNTIYF
TRBJ1-5	TRBV9	CASSAGDGHSNQPQHF
TRBJ2-7	TRBV30	CAWSGMGRPLIQYF
TRBJ2-2	TRBV30	CAWLSRDPGELFF
TRBJ2-7	TRBV3-1	CASSQGGRYEQYF
TRBJ2-7	TRBV19	CASSNGQGQGEQYF
TRBJ2-3	TRBV4-1	CASSHEELAPGDTQYF
TRBJ2-7	TRBV7-9	CASRGGPVSSYEQYF
TRBJ1-1	TRBV12-3/TRBV12-4	CASVRTAGNTEAFF
TRBJ1-5	TRBV5-1	CASSLSDSRNQPQHF
TRBJ2-7	TRBV7-2	CASTFLPTTYEQYF
TRBJ2-2	TRBV11-2	CASRKPGQKTGELFF
TRBJ2-5	TRBV3-1	CASTFGGGQETQYF
TRBJ1-2	TRBV12-3/TRBV12-4	CASSHYTF
TRBJ1-5	TRBV6-1	CASQRTVFGNQPQHF
TRBJ2-7	TRBV12-3/TRBV12-4	CASSPRQGGVRGEQYF
TRBJ2-5	TRBV29-1	CSVRGVTQETQYF
TRBJ2-7	TRBV7-9	CASSTSGSDEQYF
TRBJ2-7	TRBV5-5	CASSLQPPYEQYF
TRBJ1-1	TRBV2	CASSEAAQGTRTEAFF
TRBJ2-1	TRBV6-1	CASSERVEQFF
TRBJ1-2	TRBV6-1	CASSRPINYGYTF
TRBJ2-2	TRBV12-3/TRBV12-4	CASSPQQGSGELFF
TRBJ2-2	TRBV7-9	CASSHKTGQDTGELFF
TRBJ1-5	TRBV28	CASSTGGVEPQHF
TRBJ2-1	TRBV6-1	CASSELRDNEQFF
TRBJ1-6	TRBV2	CASTPRDSYNSPLHF
TRBJ1-5	TRBV19	CASSTTGAQPQHF
TRBJ2-2	TRBV28	CASSFLFETGDTGELFF
TRBJ2-2	TRBV27	CASSLLPLAAGELFF
TRBJ1-1	TRBV2	CASSGDRGTEAFF
TRBJ2-1	TRBV28	CASSLGGQGRNEQFF
TRBJ2-7	TRBV10-3	CAIAEGQGRLYEQYF
TRBJ1-5	TRBV15	CATSRAPQGVGQPQHF
TRBJ2-2	TRBV7-3	CASSLNGELGELFF